The rows below give T cell receptor beta chains drawn from one sample of a study of identical twins. From the 5' RACE reads, TCRdb called clonotypes with MiXCR, one entry per CDR3 protein. The sample includes 700,000 or so distinct CDR3 sequences, approximately 22% seen only once; the top ten take more than 4%. Separately, the same data were catalogued under a study of T cells expressing NK-cell markers.

Sequencing was done on a sample of PBMCs. The receptors were sampled from a woman between 18 and 30 years old in good health. Each CDR3 is given with its conserved first and last residue. A D gene is named only where the DNA matches it firmly. Rows give clone size only sometimes, using once, few, many, or a class for an expanded clone.

v_gene,j_gene,d_gene,abundance,CDR3nt,CDR3aa
TRBV2,TRBJ2-2,TRBD1,-,TGTGCCAGCAGTGGGGACAGGGTGAAGCTGTTTTTT,CASSGDRVKLFF
TRBV20-1,TRBJ1-1,TRBD1,few,TGCAGTGCTAGTCCCGGGACAGTCACTGAAGCTTTCTTT,CSASPGTVTEAFF
TRBV12-3/TRBV12-4,TRBJ2-1,-,few,TGTGCCAGCACCTCAGGGAACGCTGACGTTGAGCAGTTCTTC,CASTSGNADVEQFF
TRBV5-5,TRBJ2-1,-,few,TGTGCCAGCAGCTACCGACAGACCTCCTACAATGAGCAGTTCTTC,CASSYRQTSYNEQFF
TRBV5-5,TRBJ1-2,TRBD1,few,TGTGCCAGCAGACCCCGGGACAGCAACTATGGCTACACCTTC,CASRPRDSNYGYTF
TRBV20-1,TRBJ2-1,TRBD2,-,TGCAGTGCTCCCCCTAGCGGGGGCTACAATGAGCAGTTCTTC,CSAPPSGGYNEQFF
TRBV20-1,TRBJ1-6,-,many,TGCAGTGCTAGCCTGTATAATTCACCCCTCCACTTT,CSASLYNSPLHF
TRBV20-1,TRBJ2-1,-,once,TGCAGTGCTAGTCCGGACTTCTACAATGAGCAGTTCTTC,CSASPDFYNEQFF
TRBV13,TRBJ2-7,-,-,TGTGCCAGCAGATCCCCTAAGGGCGAGCAGTACTTC,CASRSPKGEQYF
TRBV5-6,TRBJ1-2,TRBD1,-,TGTGCCAGCAGCTTCTTAGACAGGGCTAACTATGGCTACACCTTC,CASSFLDRANYGYTF
TRBV12-3/TRBV12-4,TRBJ2-7,TRBD2,-,TGTGCCAGCAGCCGGCGGTCTAGCGGGATTTACGAGCAGTACTTC,CASSRRSSGIYEQYF
TRBV11-2,TRBJ2-3,-,-,TGTGCCAGCAGCTCTACTACGCAGGCCGCAGATACGCAGTATTTT,CASSSTTQAADTQYF
TRBV12-3/TRBV12-4,TRBJ2-5,TRBD1,-,TGTGCCAGCACTCTATCAGGGGGCGTACAGACCCAGTACTTC,CASTLSGGVQTQYF
TRBV9,TRBJ2-1,TRBD1,few,TGTGCCAGCAGCTTCCAGGGGGCCCTCTACAATGAGCAGTTCTTC,CASSFQGALYNEQFF
TRBV29-1,TRBJ1-2,-,few,TGCAGCGTTGGGAAGCAGGGCTATGGCTACACCTTC,CSVGKQGYGYTF
TRBV12-3/TRBV12-4,TRBJ2-7,TRBD2,many,TGTGCCAGCAGCCGGACTAGCGGGGGGGCCTACGAGCAGTACTTC,CASSRTSGGAYEQYF
TRBV6-5,TRBJ2-7,-,few,TGTGCCAGCAGTTACGACGGTTTACGCGAGTACTTC,CASSYDGLREYF
TRBV12-3/TRBV12-4,TRBJ1-2,TRBD1,-,TGTGCCAGCAGCTCGAGACAGGGGTGGGATGGCTACACCTTC,CASSSRQGWDGYTF
TRBV11-3,TRBJ2-1,-,few,TGTGCCAGCAGCTTAGTTCGGCAGGACAATGAGCAGTTCTTC,CASSLVRQDNEQFF
TRBV20-1,TRBJ2-5,-,many,TGCAGTGCTAGCCCCCTAGGGACCGACCATGGGACCCAGTACTTC,CSASPLGTDHGTQYF
TRBV11-2,TRBJ1-5,-,-,TGTGCCAGCAGCGGCAGGGGTCAGCCCCAGCATTTT,CASSGRGQPQHF
TRBV19,TRBJ1-1,-,-,TGTGCCAGTAGGGGTTGGACACCCGTGGGAGCTTTCTTT,CASRGWTPVGAFF
TRBV12-3/TRBV12-4,TRBJ2-1,-,many,TGTGCCAGCAATGGACAGAATGTTTTAAATGAGCAGTTCTTC,CASNGQNVLNEQFF
TRBV10-3,TRBJ1-2,TRBD1,-,TGTGCCATCAGTGAGCCAGGACAGGAGCCTAACTATGGCTACACCTTC,CAISEPGQEPNYGYTF
TRBV5-1,TRBJ2-1,TRBD2,few,TGCGCCAGCAGCTTGGAGATTAGCGGGGGGAGGAGCTCCTACAATGAGCAGTTCTTC,CASSLEISGGRSSYNEQFF
TRBV20-1,TRBJ2-1,TRBD2,few,TGCAGTGCTCTCCCGGGAGGCCAGCTACAGTTCTTC,CSALPGGQLQFF
TRBV7-8,TRBJ1-2,-,-,TGTGCCAGCTCGATTGCTAACTATGGCTACACCTTC,CASSIANYGYTF
TRBV12-3/TRBV12-4,TRBJ1-1,-,-,TGTGCCAGCAGTTCTTGGCGGAGAAGGGGTGAAGCTTTCTTT,CASSSWRRRGEAFF
TRBV9,TRBJ2-7,-,few,TGTGCCAGCAGCGCGGGGGTAGCGGAACTCTCCTACGAGCAGTACTTC,CASSAGVAELSYEQYF
TRBV7-2,TRBJ2-2,TRBD1,-,TGTGCCAGCAGCCCGGGTGGACAGGAGGAGCTGTTTTTT,CASSPGGQEELFF
TRBV10-3,TRBJ1-2,TRBD1,-,TGTGCCATCAGTGAGCCCCAGGGGGAAGCGGGCGGCTACACCTTC,CAISEPQGEAGGYTF
TRBV12-3/TRBV12-4,TRBJ1-5,-,few,TGTGCCAGCAGTTTAGAAGGGCTTCAGCCCCAGCATTTT,CASSLEGLQPQHF
TRBV5-1,TRBJ1-2,-,many,TGCGCCAGCAGCGTAGGACCGGGAAATGGGGGCTACACCTTC,CASSVGPGNGGYTF
TRBV10-3,TRBJ1-1,-,-,TGTGCCATCAGGGCTACTACTGAAGCTTTCTTT,CAIRATTEAFF
TRBV20-1,TRBJ1-4,-,-,TGCAGTGCACGGACAGTTCCAGCTAATGAAAAACTGTTTTTT,CSARTVPANEKLFF
TRBV12-3/TRBV12-4,TRBJ2-1,TRBD1,-,TGTGCCAGCAGCTTCCGGACAGGGAGCCCCGGTGGGCAGTTCTTC,CASSFRTGSPGGQFF
TRBV5-5,TRBJ2-5,-,-,TGTGCCAGCAGCTTTCACCCGGGGGCGGATAGGACCCAGTACTTC,CASSFHPGADRTQYF
TRBV5-1,TRBJ2-1,-,-,TGCGCCAGCAGCTTGGTCCCCGGTAAGAATGAGCAGTTCTTC,CASSLVPGKNEQFF
TRBV6-5,TRBJ2-3,-,-,TGTGCCAGCAGTTGGGGCAGATTCGCAGATACGCAGTATTTT,CASSWGRFADTQYF
TRBV20-1,TRBJ2-7,-,few,TGCAGTGCTACCCGGGACCACTACGAGCAGTACTTC,CSATRDHYEQYF
TRBV7-9,TRBJ2-7,-,-,TGTGCCAGCAGCCCCCTCAATAGGCACGAGCAGTACTTC,CASSPLNRHEQYF
TRBV20-1,TRBJ1-5,-,many,TGCAGTGCTAGCTCGGATCAAGGGGCCGTTCCCTATCAGCCCCAGCATTTT,CSASSDQGAVPYQPQHF
TRBV20-1,TRBJ1-2,-,few,TGCAGTGCTAGATTTCTAGGGGGCTACACCTTC,CSARFLGGYTF
TRBV12-3/TRBV12-4,TRBJ2-7,TRBD2,-,TGTGCCAGCAGTTTAAAAGGGGCCGGGGGGTTCGAGCAGTACTTC,CASSLKGAGGFEQYF
TRBV10-3,TRBJ2-5,-,many,TGTGCCATCAGTGAGTCAGAGACCCAGTACTTC,CAISESETQYF
TRBV21-1,TRBJ1-5,-,few,TGTGCCAGCAGGTTAAAGCGGAAGGGTCTCAATCAGCCCCAGCATTTT,CASRLKRKGLNQPQHF
TRBV20-1,TRBJ1-2,TRBD1,-,TGCAGTGTAACGTCCCGGGGACAGCCCTTTGAGTTC,CSVTSRGQPFEF
TRBV7-9,TRBJ2-1,-,-,TGTGCCAGCCTAGCCGCCACCAGCAGGCTAAACAATGAGCAGTTCTTC,CASLAATSRLNNEQFF
TRBV20-1,TRBJ1-2,TRBD1,many,TGCAGTGCTCTCTGGACAGGGATGCGCTATGGCTACACCTTC,CSALWTGMRYGYTF
TRBV7-2,TRBJ2-5,TRBD2,few,TGTGCCAGCAGCTCCGGGACTAGCATGGAGACCCAGTACTTC,CASSSGTSMETQYF
TRBV15,TRBJ2-2,TRBD1,many,TGTGCCACCAGCAGCCGGGACAGGACTTACACCGGGGAGCTGTTTTTT,CATSSRDRTYTGELFF
TRBV29-1,TRBJ2-7,TRBD2,-,TGCAGCGTCTTACTAGCGGGAAATTCCTACGAGCAGTACTTC,CSVLLAGNSYEQYF
TRBV10-3,TRBJ2-2,-,few,TGTGCCGCCGGACGGGGCGGAAACACCGGGGAGCTGTTTTTT,CAAGRGGNTGELFF
TRBV9,TRBJ2-5,-,few,TGTGCCAGCAGCGGACCTACAGGGTTAGAGACCCAGTACTTC,CASSGPTGLETQYF
TRBV20-1,TRBJ2-7,-,-,TGCAGTGCTAGTTCGGGCAGCAGCTCCTACGAGCAGTACTTC,CSASSGSSSYEQYF
TRBV27,TRBJ1-5,-,many,TGTGCCCCGAGGGCTTATAGCAATCAGCCCCAGCATTTT,CAPRAYSNQPQHF
TRBV4-2,TRBJ2-3,-,once,TGTGCCAGCAGCCAAGAACGGGGGTGGGGAGATACGCAGTATTTT,CASSQERGWGDTQYF
TRBV5-5,TRBJ2-1,-,few,TGTGCCAGCAGCTTGGACTCCCCGTCGGGCAATGAGCAGTTCTTC,CASSLDSPSGNEQFF
TRBV7-6,TRBJ2-2,-,few,TGTGCCAGCAGCTTGGAAGGGGCGAGCGGGGAGCTGTTTTTT,CASSLEGASGELFF
TRBV12-3/TRBV12-4,TRBJ2-5,-,-,TGTGCCAGCGCCCCCAGCTATCGGGGAGAGACCCAGTACTTC,CASAPSYRGETQYF